The 26 T cell receptor beta chains below come from one sample, sequenced in a study of T-cell reconstitution after alpha-beta-depleted transplantation in children. For TCRbeta, the library was prepared with unique molecular identifiers. One entry per CDR3 protein results from TCRdb running MiXCR on the PCR reads. The sample gives roughly 23,000 distinct CDR3 sequences, 11% of which show up once; about 23% is in the top ten. This specimen consisted of PBMCs from the stem cell graft donor, obtained from the stem cell graft. All receptors derive from a human donor who donated a stem cell graft to a child with chronic granulomatous disease.

This clonotype was detected many times. J is TRBJ2-6 and V is TRBV12-3 or TRBV12-4; 11 bases line up with TRBD1. The V segment lost 11 bases and the J segment 12 bases; nucleotides outside the gene matches: 3. The CDR3 extends over 11 amino acids. The CDR3 DNA follows: TGTGCCGGACAGGGGGCAGGCGTCCTGACTTTC. Its translation: CAGQGAGVLTF.

This clonotype was recorded many times. The V and J genes are TRBV7-2 and TRBJ2-1, with 11 bases matching TRBD2. CDR1 SGHTA and CDR2 FQGNSA come from the germline V gene. The CDR3 spans 16 residues. Trimming took 4 bases from V and 4 from J; bases not matched to a gene: 6. CDR3: CASSWKTSGIYNEQFF. The CDR3 DNA is TGTGCCAGCAGCTGGAAGACTAGCGGGATTTACAATGAGCAGTTCTTC. Full variable domain (outside the CDR3, taken from reference TRBV7-2 and TRBJ2-1): GAGVSQSPSNKVTEKGKDVELRCDPISGHTALYWYRQSLGQGLEFLIYFQGNSAPDKSGLPSDRFSAERTGGSVSTLTIQRTQQEDSAVYLCASSWKTSGIYNEQFFGPGTRLTVL.

This clonotype was recorded at least ten times. This sequence joins TRBV20-1 and TRBJ2-7; no firm D call. Trimming pared 6 bases from V and 1 base from J, leaving 10 bases between. The germline CDR1 and CDR2 sequences are DFQATT and SNEGSKA (reference sequence). The length of the CDR3 is 12 residues. Written as DNA, the CDR3 is TGCAGTGCAGAGAAGAATTCCTACGAGCAGTACTTC. This codes for CSAEKNSYEQYF.

This clonotype was recorded many times. The chain combines TRBV5-1 with TRBJ2-3, with D hard to call. V gave up 6 bases and J gave up 0 bases, with 5 bases separating them. From germline, CDR1 is SGHRS and CDR2 YFSETQ. The CDR3 has 12 residues. CDR3 sequence: CASKDSTDTQYF. The DNA of the CDR3 is TGCGCCAGCAAGGACAGCACAGATACGCAGTATTTT.

This clonotype was recorded many times. The chain is built from TRBV11-3 and TRBJ2-7; D unresolved. CDR1 is SGHNT, CDR2 YENEEA, per germline. Trimming took 5 bases from V and 5 from J, leaving 19 bases between them. This CDR3 region has 15 residues. The CDR3 region is CASSLVPSGVDEQYF. The CDR3 region has the DNA TGTGCCAGCAGCCTAGTCCCGTCAGGCGTCGACGAGCAGTACTTC. Drawing the rest from reference TRBV11-3 and TRBJ2-7, the complete variable domain is EAGVVQSPRYKIIEKKQPVAFWCNPISGHNTLYWYLQNLGQGPELLIRYENEEAVDDSQLPKDRFSAERLKGVDSTLKIQPAELGDSAVYLCASSLVPSGVDEQYFGPGTRLTVT.

This clonotype was found many times. The chain couples TRBV20-1 to TRBJ1-2; no reliable D call. Germline CDR1 and CDR2: DFQATT and SNEGSKA (reference sequence). Trimming pared 6 bases from V and 0 bases from J, leaving 11 bases between. This CDR3 contains 13 residues. CDR3 loop: CSASRISNYGYTF. DNA of the CDR3: TGCAGTGCGTCACGAATATCTAACTATGGCTACACCTTC.

This clonotype is medium-sized in the sample. This chain connects TRBV5-1 to TRBJ2-3; 8 nucleotides match TRBD2. The CDR3 consists of 15 residues. In germline, CDR1 is SGHRS, CDR2 YFSETQ. V trimming: 4 bases; J trimming: 2 bases; junction bases outside the gene matches: 6. CDR3 sequence reads: CASSPGTSNTDTQYF. As DNA, the CDR3 is TGCGCCAGCAGCCCAGGGACTAGTAACACAGATACGCAGTATTTT.

This clonotype was counted ten times or more. The chain carries TRBV12-3 or TRBV12-4 and TRBJ2-1; 8 bases fit TRBD2. Germline trimming cut 5 bases from V and 6 bases from J; bases unmatched to any gene: 9. The length of the CDR3 is 15 residues. CDR3 in amino acids: CASSPRPGLVNEQFF. CDR3 bases: TGTGCCAGCAGTCCTCGACCGGGACTAGTCAATGAGCAGTTCTTC.

This clonotype was seen at least ten times. The chain combines TRBV5-1 with TRBJ2-5, with 8 positions matching TRBD2. Germline-derived CDR1 and CDR2 are SGHRS and YFSETQ. Germline trimming cut 4 bases from V and 1 base from J; bases unmatched to any gene: 6. This CDR3 is 15 amino acids long. The CDR3 reads CASSVTSGLQETQYF. CDR3 DNA sequence: TGCGCCAGCAGCGTTACTAGCGGCCTCCAAGAGACCCAGTACTTC.

This clonotype was found many times. The rearrangement links TRBV11-2 to TRBJ2-3; D possibly corresponds to TRBD2 (5 bases). Germline V gene data show CDR1 as SGHAT and CDR2 as FQNNGV. This CDR3 has 15 amino acids. The V and J ends lost 1 base and 0 bases respectively, with 8 bases between them. The DNA of the CDR3 is TGTGCCAGCAGCTTAGCTAGCAGGAGCACAGATACGCAGTATTTT. It codes for CASSLASRSTDTQYF.

In its sample, this clonotype was seen many times. The gene calls are TRBV7-8 and TRBJ2-7; 7 bases agree with TRBD1. The CDR3 runs to 15 residues. The germline CDR1 and CDR2 sequences are SGHVS and FQNEAQ. Trimming at V came to 5 bases and at J to 5 bases, leaving 12 bases not matched to a gene. Here the CDR3 reads CASSTNRGHMDEQYF. The DNA of the CDR3 is TGTGCCAGCAGCACGAACAGGGGCCATATGGACGAGCAGTACTTC.

This clonotype was counted at least ten times. The chain joins TRBV27 to TRBJ2-7; 9 bases agree with TRBD1. J was trimmed by 1 base and V by 6 bases; bases with no gene match: 4. This CDR3 comprises 14 residues. Germline lookup yields CDR1 MNHEY and CDR2 SMNVEV (reference sequence). CDR3 loop: CASSLTGGSYEQYF. The CDR3 DNA reads TGTGCCAGCAGCCTGACAGGGGGTTCCTACGAGCAGTACTTC.

This clonotype has ten or more counts. The J gene is TRBJ2-7, the V gene TRBV3-1; 10 nucleotides line up with TRBD2. The CDR3 runs 14 residues. The trim removed 6 bases at V and 5 bases at J, leaving 7 bases unmatched. Germline-derived CDR1 and CDR2 are LGHDT and YNNKEL (reference sequence). The CDR3 region is CASRSLAGSNEQYF. The CDR3 region has the DNA TGTGCCAGCAGATCACTAGCGGGATCCAACGAGCAGTACTTC.

This clonotype was detected ten times or more. This rearrangement joins TRBV3-1 to TRBJ2-2; perhaps TRBD1 as D (6 bases). Germline V gene data show CDR1 as LGHDT and CDR2 as YNNKEL (reference sequence). This CDR3 is 18 amino acids long. V gave up 7 bases and J gave up 1 base, with 22 bases separating them. This CDR3 is CASTRRGSGTRNTGELFF. DNA of the CDR3: TGTGCCAGCACCCGTCGAGGTTCCGGGACACGGAACACCGGGGAGCTGTTTTTT.

At least ten counts were recorded for this clonotype. The chain combines TRBV5-5 with TRBJ1-4, with D tentatively TRBD1 (5 bases). Trimming shortened V by 7 bases and J by 6 bases, and 19 bases separated the two germline ends. From germline, CDR1 is SGHKS and CDR2 YYEKEE (reference sequence). The CDR3 is 15 amino acids. This chain's CDR3 is CASSKMGGRDEKLFF. DNA of the CDR3: TGTGCCAGCTCCAAGATGGGGGGTAGAGATGAAAAACTGTTTTTT.

This clonotype was observed a handful of times. This sequence joins TRBV29-1 and TRBJ2-5; 7 bases fit TRBD2. V dropped 4 bases and J dropped 4; count of bases not matched to a gene: 9. The CDR3 is 14 amino acids. CDR1 and CDR2 (germline): SQVTM, ANQGSEA. CDR3 protein: CSVGSPGGAETQYF. Here the CDR3 DNA reads TGCAGCGTTGGATCCCCGGGGGGAGCAGAGACCCAGTACTTC.

This clonotype was observed at least ten times. The rearrangement links TRBV20-1 to TRBJ1-1; possibly TRBD1 for D (5 bases). The CDR3 spans 12 residues. V lost 7 bases and J 1 base, leaving 10 bases between the germline ends. CDR1 and CDR2 (germline): DFQATT, SNEGSKA (reference sequence). CDR3 sequence (DNA): TGCAGTGTCAGGGCCCCGAACACTGAAGCTTTCTTT. This gives the protein CSVRAPNTEAFF.

This clonotype was seen at least ten times. In DNA form, the CDR3 reads TGCAGTGCTAGGGGTCAGACCTCCTACAATGAGCAGTTCTTC. It yields the protein CSARGQTSYNEQFF. The V call is TRBV20-1, the J call TRBJ2-1; no clear D gene. The CDR3 has 14 residues. Trimming pared 3 bases from V and 0 bases from J, leaving 9 bases between. Germline CDR1 is DFQATT and CDR2 is SNEGSKA (reference sequence).

This clonotype was found many times. This sequence joins TRBV18 and TRBJ2-1, with D perhaps TRBD1 (6 bases). The germline V gene has CDR1 KGHSH and CDR2 LQKENI. V lost 3 bases and J lost 10, with 13 bases in between. The CDR3 contains 13 residues. CDR3 bases: TGTGCCAGCTCACCGGGGGCCGCGCGAGAGCAGTTCTTC. This codes for CASSPGAAREQFF.

This clonotype appeared many times. V and J are TRBV7-8 and TRBJ1-4; 8 nucleotides align to TRBD1. In germline, CDR1 is SGHVS, CDR2 FQNEAQ. CDR3 length equals 16 residues. V gave up 5 bases and J gave up 0 bases; unmatched junction bases: 5. The CDR3 loop is CASSPWDRSTNEKLFF. The CDR3 nucleotides are TGTGCCAGCAGCCCATGGGACAGGTCAACTAATGAAAAACTGTTTTTT.

This clonotype was seen ten or more times. The chain combines TRBV28 with TRBJ1-1; 11 bases line up with TRBD1. The CDR3 runs 15 residues. V was clipped by 5 bases and J by 4 bases; unmatched bases: 6. Germline V gene sequence: CDR1 MDHEN, CDR2 SYDVKM. In DNA, the CDR3 is TGTGCCAGCAGTGGGACAGGGGGTTATGGCACTGAAGCTTTCTTT. It is translated as CASSGTGGYGTEAFF.

The sample holds many counts of this clonotype. This rearrangement joins TRBV18 to TRBJ2-1; 12 nucleotides align to TRBD2. The CDR3 is 16 residues long. With V trimmed by 1 base and J by 9 bases, 7 bases remained unmatched. Germline-derived CDR1 and CDR2 are KGHSH and LQKENI. As DNA, the CDR3 is TGTGCCAGCTCACCACTTCCTAGCGGGAGGGCCGGTGAGCAGTTCTTC. This translates into CASSPLPSGRAGEQFF.

The table lists this clonotype with many counts. The rearrangement uses TRBV5-1 and TRBJ2-7; D is ambiguous. From germline, CDR1 is SGHRS and CDR2 YFSETQ. CDR3 length equals 12 residues. V lost 4 bases to trimming and J lost 12 bases, with 17 bases between them. CDR3 in amino acids: CASSQDGVYGYF. The CDR3 coding sequence is TGCGCCAGCAGCCAGGATGGGGTTTATGGGTACTTC.

Comments on this clonotype: This CDR3 fails to terminate in the conserved phenylalanine or tryptophan, so it likely reflects a read error. The chain links TRBV11-2 to TRBJ2-5, with D possibly being TRBD1 or TRBD2 (5 bases each). The germline V gene encodes CDR1 SGHAT and CDR2 FQNNGV. CDR3 length equals 14 residues. Deletions cut 2 bases from V and 3 bases from J, with 10 bases between. The CDR3: CASSLHLGEETQYL. For the CDR3, the DNA is TGTGCCAGCAGCTTACACCTGGGGGAAGAGACCCAGTACTTG.

In this sample, this clonotype turned up many times. The chain recombines TRBV20-1 with TRBJ1-1; 7 positions agree with TRBD1. The CDR3 has 14 amino acids. Germline CDR1 DFQATT, CDR2 SNEGSKA (reference sequence). V lost 2 bases and J lost 1; bases outside the gene matches: 4. The CDR3 is CSARIPGGNTEAFF. The CDR3 nucleotides are TGCAGTGCTAGAATCCCAGGGGGGAACACTGAAGCTTTCTTT.

By sample share, this clonotype is medium-sized. V and J are TRBV12-3 or TRBV12-4 and TRBJ2-1; 9 bases map to TRBD1. V lost 5 bases to trimming and J lost 0 bases; unmatched junction nucleotides: 2. The CDR3 length is 15 residues. The CDR3 DNA reads as TGTGCCAGCAGTCCGACAGGGGGCTCCTACAATGAGCAGTTCTTC. Translated, it gives CASSPTGGSYNEQFF.